This section outlines one T cell receptor beta chain sequence together with its context. The CDR3 is 14 amino acids. V dropped 2 bases and J dropped 0 bases, with 7 bases sitting between them. Germline lookup yields CDR1 MNHNY and CDR2 SVGAGI (reference sequence). This sample was taken from a study of T cells in tumors after PD-1 blockade. About the research overall: Some patients also took daily vismodegib 150 mg during anti-PD-1 treatment.

The method was immunoSEQ multiplex PCR; TCRdb's version includes in-frame clones alone and lacks a portion of them. The sample holds 60,000 to 75,000 clones, about 74% seen once. The TCR originated in a human donor with basal cell carcinoma. The sequencing used PBMCs, collected after anti-PD-1 treatment. The chain couples TRBV6-6 to TRBJ1-1; the D is unclear. CDR3 protein: CASSYRRMNTEAFF. CDR3 DNA: TGTGCCAGCAGTTACCGGAGGATGAACACTGAAGCTTTCTTT.